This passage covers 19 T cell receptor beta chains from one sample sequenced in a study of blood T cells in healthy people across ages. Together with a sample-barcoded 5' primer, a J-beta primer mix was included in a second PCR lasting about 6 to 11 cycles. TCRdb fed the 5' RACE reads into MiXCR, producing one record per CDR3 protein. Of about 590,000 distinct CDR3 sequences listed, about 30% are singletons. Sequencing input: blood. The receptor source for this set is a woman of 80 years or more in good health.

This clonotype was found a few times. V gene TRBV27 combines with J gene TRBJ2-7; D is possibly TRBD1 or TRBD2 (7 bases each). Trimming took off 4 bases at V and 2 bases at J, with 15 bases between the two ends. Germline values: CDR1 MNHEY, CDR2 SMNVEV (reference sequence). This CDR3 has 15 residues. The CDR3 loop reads CASSSRGRGPYEQYF. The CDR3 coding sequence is TGTGCCAGCAGTTCCCGGGGGAGGGGGCCCTACGAGCAGTACTTC.

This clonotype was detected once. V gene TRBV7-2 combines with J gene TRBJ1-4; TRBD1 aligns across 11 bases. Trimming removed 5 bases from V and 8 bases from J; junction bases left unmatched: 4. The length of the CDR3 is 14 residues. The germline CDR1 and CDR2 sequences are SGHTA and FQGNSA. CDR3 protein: CASSGDRGVEKLFF. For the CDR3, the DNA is TGTGCCAGCAGCGGGGACAGGGGGGTAGAAAAACTGTTTTTT.

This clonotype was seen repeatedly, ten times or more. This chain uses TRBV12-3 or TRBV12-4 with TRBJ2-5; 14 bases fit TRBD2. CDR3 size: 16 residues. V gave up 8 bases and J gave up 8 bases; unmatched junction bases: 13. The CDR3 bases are TGTGCCAGCGGTAGGACTAGCGGGGGGTTGAGGGGCACCCAGTACTTC. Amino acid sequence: CASGRTSGGLRGTQYF.

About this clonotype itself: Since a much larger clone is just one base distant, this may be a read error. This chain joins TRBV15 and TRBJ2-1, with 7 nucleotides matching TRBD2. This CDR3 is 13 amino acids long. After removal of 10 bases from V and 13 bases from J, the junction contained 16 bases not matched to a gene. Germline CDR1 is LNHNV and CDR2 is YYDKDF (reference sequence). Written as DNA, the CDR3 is TGTGCCATAGGCGCGGGGGATTTGGAGACCCAGTTCTTC. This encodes CAIGAGDLETQFF.

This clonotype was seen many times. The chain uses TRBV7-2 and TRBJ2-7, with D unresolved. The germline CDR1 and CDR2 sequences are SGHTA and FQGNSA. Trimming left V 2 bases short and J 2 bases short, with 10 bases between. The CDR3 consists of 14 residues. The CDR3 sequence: CASSLTGNPYEQYF. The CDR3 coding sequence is TGTGCCAGCAGCTTAACGGGCAACCCCTACGAGCAGTACTTC.

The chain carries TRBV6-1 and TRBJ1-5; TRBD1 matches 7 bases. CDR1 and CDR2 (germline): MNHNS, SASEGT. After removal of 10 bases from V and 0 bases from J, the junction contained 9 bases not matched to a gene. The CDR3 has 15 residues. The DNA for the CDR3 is TGTGCCACCAAATCTGGGACAGATAGCAATCAGCCCCAGCATTTT. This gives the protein CATKSGTDSNQPQHF.

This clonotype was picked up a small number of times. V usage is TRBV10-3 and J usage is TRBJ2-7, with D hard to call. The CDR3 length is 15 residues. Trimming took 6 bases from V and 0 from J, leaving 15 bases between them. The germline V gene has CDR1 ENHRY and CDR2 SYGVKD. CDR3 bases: TGTGCCATCAGCTCCGGGCCAAGGGTCTCCTACGAGCAGTACTTC. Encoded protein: CAISSGPRVSYEQYF.

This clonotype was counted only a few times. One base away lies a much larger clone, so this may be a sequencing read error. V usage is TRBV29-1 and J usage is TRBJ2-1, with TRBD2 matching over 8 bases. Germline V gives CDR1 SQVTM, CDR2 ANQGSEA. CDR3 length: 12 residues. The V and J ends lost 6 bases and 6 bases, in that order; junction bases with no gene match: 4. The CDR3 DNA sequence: TGCAGCGTCCAGCGGGGGAGCAATGAGCAGTTCTTC. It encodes CSVQRGSNEQFF.

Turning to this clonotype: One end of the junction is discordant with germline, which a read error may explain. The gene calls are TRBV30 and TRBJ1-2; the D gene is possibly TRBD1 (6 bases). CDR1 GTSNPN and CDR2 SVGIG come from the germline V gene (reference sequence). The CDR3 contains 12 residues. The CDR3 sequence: CVWTADSGGYTF. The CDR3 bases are TGTGTCTGGACGGCAGACTCCGGGGGCTACACATTC.

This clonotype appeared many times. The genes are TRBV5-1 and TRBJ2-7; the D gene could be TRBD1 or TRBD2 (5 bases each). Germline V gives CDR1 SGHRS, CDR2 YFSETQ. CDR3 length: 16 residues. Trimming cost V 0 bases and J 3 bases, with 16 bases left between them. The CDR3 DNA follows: TGCGCCAGCAGCTTGGCCCTAGGGGACCGCGTCTACGAGCAGTACTTC. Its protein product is CASSLALGDRVYEQYF.

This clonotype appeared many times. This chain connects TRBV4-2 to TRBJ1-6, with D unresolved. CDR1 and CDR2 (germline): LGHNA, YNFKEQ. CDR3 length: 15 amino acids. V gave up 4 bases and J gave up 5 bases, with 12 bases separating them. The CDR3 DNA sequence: TGTGCCAGCAGCCTAAAACAGAAAGATAATTCACCCCTCCACTTT. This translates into CASSLKQKDNSPLHF.

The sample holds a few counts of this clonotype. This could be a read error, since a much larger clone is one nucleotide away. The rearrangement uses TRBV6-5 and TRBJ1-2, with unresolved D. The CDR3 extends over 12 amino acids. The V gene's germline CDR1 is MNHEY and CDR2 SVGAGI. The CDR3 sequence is CASRNPGYGHTF. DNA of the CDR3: TGTGCCAGCAGAAACCCTGGCTATGGCCACACCTTC.

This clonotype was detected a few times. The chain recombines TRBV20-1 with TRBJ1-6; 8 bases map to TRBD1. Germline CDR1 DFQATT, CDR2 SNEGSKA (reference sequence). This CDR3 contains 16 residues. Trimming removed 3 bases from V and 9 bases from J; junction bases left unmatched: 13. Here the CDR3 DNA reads TGCAGTGCTAGGTCAAAGACGACAGGGACAGGTTCACCCCTCCACTTT. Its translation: CSARSKTTGTGSPLHF.

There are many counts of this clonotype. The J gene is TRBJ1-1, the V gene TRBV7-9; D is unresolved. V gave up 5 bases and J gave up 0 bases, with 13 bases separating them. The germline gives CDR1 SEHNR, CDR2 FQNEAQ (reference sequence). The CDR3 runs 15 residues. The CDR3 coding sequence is TGTGCCAGCAGCCTTCCACAGTCGATGAACACTGAAGCTTTCTTT. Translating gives CASSLPQSMNTEAFF.

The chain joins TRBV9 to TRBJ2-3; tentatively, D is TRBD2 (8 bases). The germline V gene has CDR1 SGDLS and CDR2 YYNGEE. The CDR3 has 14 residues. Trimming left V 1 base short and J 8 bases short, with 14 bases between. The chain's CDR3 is CASSVTGAGGTQYF. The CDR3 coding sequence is TGTGCCAGCAGCGTAACAGGGGCGGGAGGTACGCAGTATTTT.

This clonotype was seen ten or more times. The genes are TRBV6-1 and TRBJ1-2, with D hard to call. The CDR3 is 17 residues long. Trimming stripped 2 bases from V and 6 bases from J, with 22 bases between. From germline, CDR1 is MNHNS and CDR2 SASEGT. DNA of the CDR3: TGTGCCAGCAGTGAATATGATCCGGGAGCACCATGGGATGGCTACACCTTC. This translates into CASSEYDPGAPWDGYTF.

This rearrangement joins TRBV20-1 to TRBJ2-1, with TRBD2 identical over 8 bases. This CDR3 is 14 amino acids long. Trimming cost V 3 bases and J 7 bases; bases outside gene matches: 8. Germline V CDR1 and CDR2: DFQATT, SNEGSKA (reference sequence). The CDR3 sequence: CSARAAGGMNEQFF. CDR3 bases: TGCAGTGCTAGGGCGGCGGGGGGTATGAATGAGCAGTTCTTC.

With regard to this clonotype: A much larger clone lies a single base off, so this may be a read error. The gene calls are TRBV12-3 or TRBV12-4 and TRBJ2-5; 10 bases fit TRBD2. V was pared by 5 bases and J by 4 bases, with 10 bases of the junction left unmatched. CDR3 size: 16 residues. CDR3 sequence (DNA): TGTGCCAGCAGTCGGGGACGAGCGGGGGGGAGAGAGACCCAGTACTTC. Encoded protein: CASSRGRAGGRETQYF.

CDR3 in DNA: TGTGCCAGCAGCCAAGAGTTTAACTATGGCTACACCTTC. Its protein is CASSQEFNYGYTF. The J gene is TRBJ1-2, the V gene TRBV3-1; D gene unclear. With 0 bases removed from V and 1 base from J, the gap between germline ends came to 3 bases. The CDR3 extends over 13 amino acids. Germline assignment: CDR1 LGHDT and CDR2 YNNKEL (reference sequence).